This is a list of T cell receptor beta chains from one sample in a study of shared clonotypes between healthy human individuals. Clones were sequenced by immunoSEQ multiplex PCR, and TCRdb holds only the in-frame ones, with some missing. The data hold approximately 470,000 clones, with about 84% observed a single time. Sequencing was done on a sample of PBMCs. These receptors came from a woman aged 40 to 50 in good health. Some clones in this sample may be carry-over from other donors' samples. CDR3s include the opening cysteine and the closing phenylalanine or tryptophan. Fields, in order: V gene, J gene, clone size, D gene, CDR3 DNA, CDR3 protein. The D gene is left open where the match is weak. Rows give clone size only sometimes, using once, few, many, or a class for an expanded clone.

TRBV15	TRBJ2-1	.	.	TGTGCCACCAGCAGAGGCGGTTCTGGCGGGTACAATGAGCAGTTCTTC	CATSRGGSGGYNEQFF
TRBV4-2	TRBJ2-7	many	TRBD2	TGTGCCAGCAGCCAAGAGGGGACGGGACTAGCGGGACCCTACGAGCAGTACTTC	CASSQEGTGLAGPYEQYF
TRBV30	TRBJ1-6	few	.	TGTGCCTGGAGGTCTCGGGACTACTCACCCCTCCACTTT	CAWRSRDYSPLHF
TRBV10-3	TRBJ1-6	.	.	TGTGCCATCAGTGAGTCGATCGACAGGAATGTTTCACCCCTCCACTTT	CAISESIDRNVSPLHF
TRBV14	TRBJ2-5	.	.	TGTGCCAGCAGCCAAGATTGGAGGGGGCGGTTGGAGACCCAGTACTTC	CASSQDWRGRLETQYF
TRBV10-3	TRBJ2-2	.	TRBD2	TGTGCCATCGGACTAGCGGGAGGCACCGGGGAGCTGTTTTTT	CAIGLAGGTGELFF
TRBV29-1	TRBJ2-1	.	TRBD2	TGCAGCGTTGGAGGACTAGTGAATGAGCAGTTCTTC	CSVGGLVNEQFF
TRBV27	TRBJ1-5	.	.	TGTGCCAGCAGTTTATCTATCACGGGGGATCAGCCCCAGCATTTT	CASSLSITGDQPQHF
TRBV30	TRBJ1-6	.	.	TGTGCCTGGAGTGTTGGGGACCTGCGATCACCCCTCCACTTT	CAWSVGDLRSPLHF
TRBV10-3	TRBJ2-7	.	TRBD2	TGTGCCATCAGTGGCGGGACTAGCGGGAAGCCCTACGAGCAGTACTTC	CAISGGTSGKPYEQYF
TRBV19	TRBJ2-7	.	TRBD1	TGTGCCAGTAAGGGGGCTAGGCCCGGTCTTGGGTCCTACGAGCAGTACTTC	CASKGARPGLGSYEQYF
TRBV5-1	TRBJ2-2	.	.	TGCGCCAGCAGTGTGACGAACAGGGCGTTTACCGGGGAGCTGTTTTTT	CASSVTNRAFTGELFF